Following are 27 T cell receptor beta chains from one sample sequenced in a study of CD8 T cells in ankylosing spondylitis. From the 5' RACE reads, TCRdb called clonotypes with MiXCR, one entry per CDR3 protein. The profile shows 300,000 to 400,000 distinct CDR3 sequences, about 15% of them singletons. The sample was blood, either unsorted or a sorted T cell fraction (not recorded which). The receptors were gathered from a male donor with ankylosing spondylitis or in good health (not recorded which).

This clonotype occurred a few times. The V and J genes are TRBV12-3 or TRBV12-4 and TRBJ1-5; no firm D call. V lost 0 bases and J lost 0, with 3 bases in between. The CDR3 extends over 14 amino acids. The CDR3 reads CASSLAVSNQPQHF. DNA of the CDR3: TGTGCCAGCAGTTTAGCTGTTAGCAATCAGCCCCAGCATTTT.

This chain links TRBV6-5 with TRBJ1-1, with D hard to call. This CDR3 is 15 amino acids long. Trimming cost V 5 bases and J 0 bases, with 13 bases left between them. Germline V gives CDR1 MNHEY, CDR2 SVGAGI. The CDR3 nucleotides are TGTGCCAGCAGTATACTCGCAGGCGTGAACACTGAAGCTTTCTTT. Amino acid sequence: CASSILAGVNTEAFF.

The chain links TRBV6-6 to TRBJ2-7; D is possibly TRBD2 (5 bases). V shed 6 bases and J shed 6 bases, with 12 bases lying between them. The CDR3 sequence is 12 residues long. Germline V gene sequence: CDR1 MNHNY, CDR2 SVGAGI (reference sequence). The CDR3 sequence: CASRERGGEQYF. The CDR3 region has the DNA TGTGCCAGCAGGGAACGGGGTGGCGAGCAGTACTTC.

This clonotype has just a few counts. This sequence joins TRBV5-1 and TRBJ1-1, with D possibly matching TRBD1 (6 bases). V lost 3 bases, J lost 5 bases, and 20 bases lay in between. Germline CDR1 SGHRS, CDR2 YFSETQ. There are 16 residues in the CDR3. CDR3 in DNA: TGCGCCAGCAGCTCCAGAACTGGGGGCGTGGGGACTGAAGCTTTCTTT. The encoded protein is CASSSRTGGVGTEAFF.

This clonotype was counted at least ten times. The rearrangement uses TRBV2 and TRBJ2-1; D unclear. V shed 6 bases and J shed 5 bases, with 8 bases lying between them. The germline V gene has CDR1 SNHLY and CDR2 FYNNEI. The CDR3 runs 12 residues. This CDR3 is CASSFDDNEQFF. As DNA, the CDR3 is TGTGCCAGCAGCTTCGATGACAATGAGCAGTTCTTC.

This clonotype was observed a handful of times. The gene calls are TRBV2 and TRBJ2-4; D may be TRBD1 or TRBD2 (6 bases each). This CDR3 is built from 12 residues. The V gene lost 10 bases and the J gene lost 7 bases, with 14 bases spanning the gap. Germline lookup yields CDR1 SNHLY and CDR2 FYNNEI. As DNA, the CDR3 is TGTGCCAACAGGGAGGACGGGAACATTCAGTACTTC. It specifies CANREDGNIQYF. Based on the CDR3 plus reference TRBV2 and TRBJ2-4, the full variable domain is EPEVTQTPSHQVTQMGQEVILRCVPISNHLYFYWYRQILGQKVEFLVSFYNNEISEKSEIFDDQFSVERPDGSNFTLKIRSTKLEDSAMYFCANREDGNIQYFGAGTRLSVL.

This clonotype was recorded a few times. The chain uses TRBV11-2 and TRBJ2-3; 10 bases are shared with TRBD2. The CDR3 is 16 residues long. V lost 4 bases and J lost 3; bases outside the gene matches: 7. CDR1 is SGHAT and CDR2 is FQNNGV in the germline V gene. CDR3 nucleotides: TGTGCCAGCAGCTCCCTAGCGGGAGAGGCGACAGATACGCAGTATTTT. Its translation is CASSSLAGEATDTQYF.

The chain joins TRBV5-1 to TRBJ2-7, with unresolved D. Germline CDR1 SGHRS, CDR2 YFSETQ. V lost 1 base to trimming and J lost 4 bases, with 15 bases between them. The CDR3 is made up of 15 amino acids. CDR3 protein: CASSLNRGFFYEQYF. In DNA, the CDR3 is TGCGCCAGCAGCTTGAACAGAGGATTTTTTTACGAGCAGTACTTC.

This rearrangement joins TRBV20-1 to TRBJ1-5; D unclear. The CDR3 is 14 amino acids. Germline lookup yields CDR1 DFQATT and CDR2 SNEGSKA (reference sequence). Trimming cost V 5 bases and J 3 bases, with 14 bases left between them. Written as DNA, the CDR3 is TGCAGTGCTGGCTTGAACGGCTTCAATCAGCCCCAGCATTTT. Its translation is CSAGLNGFNQPQHF.

This clonotype was observed many times. The rearrangement joins TRBV20-1 to TRBJ1-4; no definite D call. V lost 3 bases, J lost 7 bases, and 15 bases lay in between. There are 14 residues in the CDR3. Germline CDR1 is DFQATT and CDR2 is SNEGSKA (reference sequence). The CDR3 region is CSARNSGNSEKLFF. As DNA, the CDR3 is TGCAGTGCTAGGAACTCGGGGAATAGTGAAAAACTGTTTTTT.

The V gene is TRBV5-6, the J gene TRBJ1-1, with D possibly being TRBD1 (6 bases). This CDR3 region has 15 residues. The ends were cut back, 4 bases at V and 0 bases at J, with 13 bases in the middle. The V gene's germline CDR1 is SGHDT and CDR2 YYEEEE. The CDR3 protein is CASSTRQELNTEAFF. In nucleotides, the CDR3 is TGTGCCAGCAGCACTCGACAGGAATTGAACACTGAAGCTTTCTTT.

This chain connects TRBV9 to TRBJ1-2; no clear D. Germline V lookup: CDR1 SGDLS, CDR2 YYNGEE. This CDR3 has 13 residues. V lost 0 bases and J 3 bases, leaving 6 bases between the germline ends. CDR3 in amino acids: CASSVGADYGYTF. Written as DNA, the CDR3 is TGTGCCAGCAGCGTAGGTGCAGACTATGGCTACACCTTC.

The chain is built from TRBV12-3 or TRBV12-4 and TRBJ2-2; perhaps D is TRBD1 or TRBD2 (5 bases each). This CDR3 is 15 amino acids long. V was cut by 5 bases and J by 3 bases, with 13 bases left in between. CDR3 DNA sequence: TGTGCCAGCAGTGTCCGGGACCGATACACCGGGGAGCTGTTTTTT. The encoded protein is CASSVRDRYTGELFF.

The chain combines TRBV7-2 with TRBJ1-5; no clear D gene. Germline V gene lookup returns CDR1 SGHTA and CDR2 FQGNSA. Trimming removed 5 bases from V and 4 bases from J, with 12 bases in between. CDR3 length equals 14 residues. The DNA for the CDR3 is TGTGCCAGCAGCCCGGAGGTTGAGAATCAGCCCCAGCATTTT. This sequence encodes CASSPEVENQPQHF.

The chain combines TRBV5-8 with TRBJ2-1; 9 nucleotides align to TRBD2. The length of the CDR3 is 15 residues. Looked up from germline, CDR1 is SGHTS and CDR2 is YDEGEE. The V segment lost 0 bases and the J segment 8 bases; nucleotides outside the gene matches: 6. This CDR3 reads CASSLGSGSRDEQFF. The DNA of the CDR3 is TGTGCCAGCAGCTTGGGTAGCGGGAGTAGGGATGAGCAGTTCTTC.

This chain joins TRBV6-5 and TRBJ2-5, with D perhaps TRBD1 or TRBD2 (5 bases each). Deletions cut 4 bases from V and 3 bases from J, with 18 bases between. Germline V gene sequence: CDR1 MNHEY, CDR2 SVGAGI. This CDR3 has 16 residues. Here the CDR3 DNA reads TGTGCCAGCAGTTCCCTCGGGACCCCGGCCAAAGAGACCCAGTACTTC. It encodes CASSSLGTPAKETQYF.

There are a few counts of this clonotype. The chain combines TRBV10-2 with TRBJ2-7; 11 bases map to TRBD2. This CDR3 spans 15 amino acids. Per the germline V gene, CDR1 is WSHSY and CDR2 is SAAADI. After removal of 6 bases from V and 3 bases from J, the junction contained 7 bases not matched to a gene. CDR3: CASSPGTSGIYEQYF. The DNA for the CDR3 is TGCGCCAGCAGCCCCGGGACTAGCGGTATCTACGAGCAGTACTTC.

This clonotype was detected only a few times. The chain links TRBV10-2 to TRBJ2-4, with 9 bases matching TRBD1. In germline, CDR1 is WSHSY, CDR2 SAAADI. Losses at the gene ends were 3 bases for V and 7 bases for J; bases not matched to a gene: 7. This CDR3 has 15 residues. The CDR3 DNA reads as TGCGCCAGCAGTGAAAGTGGGACAGGGTGGAACATTCAGTACTTC. Amino acid sequence: CASSESGTGWNIQYF.

V is TRBV9 and J is TRBJ2-5; D is perhaps TRBD1 (5 bases). Germline V gene lookup returns CDR1 SGDLS and CDR2 YYNGEE. The CDR3 has 14 amino acids. V lost 2 bases and J lost 3, with 11 bases in between. DNA of the CDR3: TGTGCCAGCAGCGTCGGGCAGGGTAAAGAGACCCAGTACTTC. Amino acids: CASSVGQGKETQYF. The variable domain in full, with the rest retrieved from reference TRBV9 and TRBJ2-5, is DSGVTQTPKHLITATGQRVTLRCSPRSGDLSVYWYQQSLDQGLQFLIQYYNGEERAKGNILERFSAQQFPDLHSELNLSSLELGDSALYFCASSVGQGKETQYFGPGTRLLVL.

This clonotype was counted ten times or more. V usage is TRBV4-1 and J usage is TRBJ1-6, with unresolved D. Germline CDR1 is MGHRA and CDR2 is YSYEKL. This CDR3 region has 15 residues. V lost 1 base to trimming and J lost 5 bases, with 9 bases between them. CDR3 loop: CASSQARVNNSPLHF. The CDR3 DNA reads TGCGCCAGCAGCCAAGCTCGAGTTAATAATTCACCCCTCCACTTT.

J is TRBJ2-5 and V is TRBV5-1; D perhaps matches TRBD1 (5 bases). The germline V gene encodes CDR1 SGHRS and CDR2 YFSETQ. The CDR3 contains 15 residues. V was pared by 2 bases and J by 7 bases, with 18 bases between. CDR3 loop: CASSFWGTGLGTQYF. CDR3 nucleotides: TGCGCCAGCAGCTTTTGGGGCACCGGGTTGGGGACCCAGTACTTC.

This clonotype came up many times. The CDR3 DNA reads as TGTGCCAGCAGTTTAGCCTCTGGGACTGAAGCTTTCTTT. It encodes CASSLASGTEAFF. This sequence joins TRBV12-3 or TRBV12-4 and TRBJ1-1; no clear D. CDR3 length equals 13 residues. Trimming removed 0 bases from V and 5 bases from J, with 7 bases in between.

By sample share, this clonotype is medium-sized (0.01 to 0.1%). The gene calls are TRBV25-1 and TRBJ2-1; TRBD2 matches 7 bases. Per germline, CDR1 MGHDK and CDR2 SYGVNS. CDR3 length: 17 residues. The V gene end was trimmed by 3 bases and the J gene end by 0 bases; junction bases not matched to a gene: 8. This CDR3 is CASSDLTGGPSYNEQFF. The CDR3 coding sequence is TGTGCCAGCAGTGATCTAACGGGGGGACCCTCCTACAATGAGCAGTTCTTC.

This clonotype appeared a few times. The CDR3 DNA is TGTGCCAGCAGTGACCCAGGTGAATCTGGATCATGCGGGGAGACCCAGTACTTC. Its protein product is CASSDPGESGSCGETQYF. V usage is TRBV6-4 and J usage is TRBJ2-5; possible D gene TRBD2, 5 bases. CDR3 length: 18 residues. Germline lookup yields CDR1 MRHNA and CDR2 SNTAGT. V shed 2 bases and J shed 5 bases, with 24 bases lying between them.

The sample holds a few counts of this clonotype. This sequence joins TRBV20-1 and TRBJ1-2; maybe TRBD1 (6 bases). The V and J ends lost 3 bases and 4 bases respectively, with 15 bases between them. The CDR3 covers 14 residues. CDR1 DFQATT and CDR2 SNEGSKA come from the germline V gene (reference sequence). CDR3 residues: CSASMQGTSYGYTF. The CDR3 coding sequence is TGCAGTGCTAGCATGCAGGGGACTTCCTATGGCTACACCTTC.

The chain carries TRBV24-1 and TRBJ1-2; the D gene is possibly TRBD1 (6 bases). V lost 2 bases and J 4 bases, leaving 7 bases between the germline ends. CDR3 length: 13 amino acids. Germline assignment: CDR1 KGHDR and CDR2 SFDVKD. The CDR3 nucleotides are TGTGCCACCAGTGATTGGGACATCTATGGCTACACCTTC. Amino acid sequence: CATSDWDIYGYTF.

The table lists this clonotype with a few counts. The rearrangement links TRBV20-1 to TRBJ2-3; 12 bases are shared with TRBD2. This CDR3 spans 15 amino acids. Germline-derived CDR1 and CDR2 are DFQATT and SNEGSKA (reference sequence). The trim removed 4 bases at V and 2 bases at J, leaving 4 bases unmatched. The CDR3 nucleotides read TGCAGTGCTACCGGACTAGCGGGGATCACAGATACGCAGTATTTT. This sequence encodes CSATGLAGITDTQYF.